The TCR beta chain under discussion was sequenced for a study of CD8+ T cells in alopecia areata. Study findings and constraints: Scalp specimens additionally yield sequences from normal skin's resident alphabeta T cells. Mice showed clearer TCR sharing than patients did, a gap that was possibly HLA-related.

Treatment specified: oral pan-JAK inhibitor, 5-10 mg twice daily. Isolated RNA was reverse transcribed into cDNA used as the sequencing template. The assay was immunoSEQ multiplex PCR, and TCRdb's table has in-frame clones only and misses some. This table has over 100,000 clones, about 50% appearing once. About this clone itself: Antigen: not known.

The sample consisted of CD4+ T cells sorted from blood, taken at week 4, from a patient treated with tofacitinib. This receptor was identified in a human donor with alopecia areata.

The DNA of the CDR3 is TGTGCCAGCAGCCCGGGGACTAGCCCCTACAATGAGCAGTTCTTC. Translated: CASSPGTSPYNEQFF. V gene TRBV9 combines with J gene TRBJ2-1, with 9 bases matching TRBD2. This CDR3 contains 15 residues. CDR1 and CDR2 from the germline V gene are SGDLS and YYNGEE. V was pared by 4 bases and J by 2 bases, with 4 bases of the junction left unmatched.